This T cell receptor (beta chain) comes out of a study of blood T cells in healthy people across ages. The study, taken as a whole, reports: Relative to aged donors, long-lived donors carried more naive CD4+ cells and displayed higher diversity. The diversity estimates, figures obtained from one million T cells, were considered underestimates.

J was trimmed by 4 bases and V by 4 bases; bases with no gene match: 11. The CDR3 runs to 18 residues. Isolation of PBMCs gave at least 7 million cells per sample. As to this clonotype: What it binds is not known.

Next came a second PCR, run for about 6 to 11 cycles, which used a sample-barcoded 5' primer along with a J-beta primer mix. Each cDNA molecule carried a tag from a template-switch adaptor that contained 12 random nucleotides. MiXCR was run by TCRdb on the 5' RACE reads, yielding one entry per CDR3 protein. Here the sample spans 1.5 million to 2 million distinct CDR3 sequences, about two fifths being singletons. The sequence came from a human donor in good health. This chain joins TRBV12-3 or TRBV12-4 and TRBJ2-7, with TRBD2 identical over 15 bases. The sample taken for sequencing was blood. The CDR3 nucleotides are TGTGCCAGCAGTTCCGGACTAGCGGGGGGGACTACGAGATACGAGCAGTACTTC. It yields the protein CASSSGLAGGTTRYEQYF.